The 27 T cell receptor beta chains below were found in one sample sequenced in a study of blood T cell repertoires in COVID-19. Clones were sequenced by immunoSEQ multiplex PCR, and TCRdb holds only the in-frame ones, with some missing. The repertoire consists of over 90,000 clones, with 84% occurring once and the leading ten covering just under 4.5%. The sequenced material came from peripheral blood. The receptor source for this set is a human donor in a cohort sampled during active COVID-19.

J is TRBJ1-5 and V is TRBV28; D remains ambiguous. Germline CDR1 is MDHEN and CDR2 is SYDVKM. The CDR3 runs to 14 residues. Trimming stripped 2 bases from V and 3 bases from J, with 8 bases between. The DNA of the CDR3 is TGTGCCAGCAGTTTAGGGCCCTACAATCAGCCCCAGCATTTT. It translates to CASSLGPYNQPQHF. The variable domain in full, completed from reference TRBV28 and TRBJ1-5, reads DVKVTQSSRYLVKRTGEKVFLECVQDMDHENMFWYRQDPGLGLRLIYFSYDVKMKEKGDIPEGYSVSREKKERFSLILESASTNQTSMYLCASSLGPYNQPQHFGDGTRLSIL.

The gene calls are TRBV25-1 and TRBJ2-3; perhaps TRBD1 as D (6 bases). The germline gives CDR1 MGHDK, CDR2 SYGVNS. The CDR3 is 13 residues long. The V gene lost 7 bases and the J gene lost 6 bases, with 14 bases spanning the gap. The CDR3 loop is CASTPQGRDTQYF. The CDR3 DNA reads TGTGCCAGCACCCCACAGGGCCGGGATACGCAGTATTTT.

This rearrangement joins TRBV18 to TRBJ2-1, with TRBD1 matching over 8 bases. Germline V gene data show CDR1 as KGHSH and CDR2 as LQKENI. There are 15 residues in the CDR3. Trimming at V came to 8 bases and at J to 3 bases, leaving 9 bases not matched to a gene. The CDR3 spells CASRGGQGIYNEQFF. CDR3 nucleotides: TGTGCCAGCCGCGGAGGACAGGGTATCTACAATGAGCAGTTCTTC. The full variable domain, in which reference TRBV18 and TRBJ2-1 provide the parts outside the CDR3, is NAGVMQNPRHLVRRRGQEARLRCSPMKGHSHVYWYRQLPEEGLKFMVYLQKENIIDESGMPKERFSAEFPKEGPSILRIQQVVRGDSAAYFCASRGGQGIYNEQFFGPGTRLTVL.

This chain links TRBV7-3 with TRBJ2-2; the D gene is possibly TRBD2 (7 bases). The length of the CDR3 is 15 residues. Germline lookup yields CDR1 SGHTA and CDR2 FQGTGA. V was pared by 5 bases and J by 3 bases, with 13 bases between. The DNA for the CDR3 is TGTGCCAGCAGCAAGGGCGGGGGCGACACCGGGGAGCTGTTTTTT. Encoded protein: CASSKGGGDTGELFF. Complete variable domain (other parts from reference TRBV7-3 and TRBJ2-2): GAGVSQTPSNKVTEKGKYVELRCDPISGHTALYWYRQSLGQGPEFLIYFQGTGAADDSGLPNDRFFAVRPEGSVSTLKIQRTERGDSAVYLCASSKGGGDTGELFFGEGSRLTVL.

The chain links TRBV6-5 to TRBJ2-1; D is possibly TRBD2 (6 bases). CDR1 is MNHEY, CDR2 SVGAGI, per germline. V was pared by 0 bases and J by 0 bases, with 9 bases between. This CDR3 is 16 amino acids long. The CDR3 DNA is TGTGCCAGCAGTTACTCCGGGGGAGCCTCCTACAATGAGCAGTTCTTC. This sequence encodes CASSYSGGASYNEQFF.

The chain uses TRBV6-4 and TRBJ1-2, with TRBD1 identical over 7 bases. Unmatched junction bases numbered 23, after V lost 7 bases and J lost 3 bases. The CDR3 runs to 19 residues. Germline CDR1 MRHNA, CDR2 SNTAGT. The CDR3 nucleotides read TGTGCCAGCATCAAACGACCCCCCATTACAGGGGTTAGTTACTATGGCTACACCTTC. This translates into CASIKRPPITGVSYYGYTF.

The CDR3 DNA follows: TGTGCCAGCAGCTGGACCCCGGGAGAAAAATTTTCTTTCACCGGGGAGCTGTTTTTT. This translates into CASSWTPGEKFSFTGELFF. V usage is TRBV7-9 and J usage is TRBJ2-2; D perhaps matches TRBD2 (6 bases). Per the germline V gene, CDR1 is SEHNR and CDR2 is FQNEAQ (reference sequence). The V end lost 4 bases, the J end lost 4 bases, and 25 bases lay between the germline ends. This CDR3 contains 19 residues.

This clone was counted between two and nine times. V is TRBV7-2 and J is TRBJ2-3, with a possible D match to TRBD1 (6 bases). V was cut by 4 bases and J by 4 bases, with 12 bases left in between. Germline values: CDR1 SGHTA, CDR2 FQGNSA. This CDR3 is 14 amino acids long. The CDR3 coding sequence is TGTGCCAGCAGCTCAAGGACAGTTTCAGATACGCAGTATTTT. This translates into CASSSRTVSDTQYF. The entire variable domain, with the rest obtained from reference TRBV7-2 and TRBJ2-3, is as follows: GAGVSQSPSNKVTEKGKDVELRCDPISGHTALYWYRQSLGQGLEFLIYFQGNSAPDKSGLPSDRFSAERTGGSVSTLTIQRTQQEDSAVYLCASSSRTVSDTQYFGPGTRLTVL.

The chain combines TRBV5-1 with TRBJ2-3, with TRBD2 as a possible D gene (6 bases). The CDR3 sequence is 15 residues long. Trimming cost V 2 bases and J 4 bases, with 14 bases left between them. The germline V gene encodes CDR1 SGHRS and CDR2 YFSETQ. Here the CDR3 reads CASSFLAGSSDTQYF. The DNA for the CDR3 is TGCGCCAGCAGCTTTCTGGCGGGGTCGTCAGATACGCAGTATTTT.

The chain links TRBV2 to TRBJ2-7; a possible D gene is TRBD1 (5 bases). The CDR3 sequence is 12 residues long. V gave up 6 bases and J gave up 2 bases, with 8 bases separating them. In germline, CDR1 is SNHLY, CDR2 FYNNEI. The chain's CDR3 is CASRARAYEQYF. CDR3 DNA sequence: TGTGCCAGCAGGGCCAGGGCCTACGAGCAGTACTTC.

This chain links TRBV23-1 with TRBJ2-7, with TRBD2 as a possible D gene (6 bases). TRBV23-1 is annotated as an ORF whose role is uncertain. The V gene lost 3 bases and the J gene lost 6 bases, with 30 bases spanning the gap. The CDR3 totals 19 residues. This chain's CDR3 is CASSHRGKTPGPRVREQYF. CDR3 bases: TGCGCCAGCAGTCATCGGGGGAAGACGCCGGGACCCCGTGTCCGCGAGCAGTACTTC.

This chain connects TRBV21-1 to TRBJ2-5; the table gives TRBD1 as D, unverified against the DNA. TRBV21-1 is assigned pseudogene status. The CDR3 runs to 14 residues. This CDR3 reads CASRGTGYQETQYF. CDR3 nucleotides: TGTGCCAGCAGGGGGACAGGGTACCAAGAGACCCAGTACTTC.

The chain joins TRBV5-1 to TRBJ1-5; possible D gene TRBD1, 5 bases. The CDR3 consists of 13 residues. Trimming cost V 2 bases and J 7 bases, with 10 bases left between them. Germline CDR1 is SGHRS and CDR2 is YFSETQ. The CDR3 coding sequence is TGCGCCAGCAGCTTAGGCAGGGAACAGCCCCAGCATTTT. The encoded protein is CASSLGREQPQHF.

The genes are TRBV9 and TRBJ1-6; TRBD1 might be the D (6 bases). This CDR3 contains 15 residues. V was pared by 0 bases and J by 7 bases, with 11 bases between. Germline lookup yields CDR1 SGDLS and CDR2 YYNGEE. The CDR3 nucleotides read TGTGCCAGCAGCGTAGGTGAGGGGGTGAATTCACCCCTCCACTTT. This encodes CASSVGEGVNSPLHF.

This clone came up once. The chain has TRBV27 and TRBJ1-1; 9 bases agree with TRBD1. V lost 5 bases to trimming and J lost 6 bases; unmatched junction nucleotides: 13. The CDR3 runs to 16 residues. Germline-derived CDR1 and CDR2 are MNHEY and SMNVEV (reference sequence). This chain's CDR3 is CASSPWDRVAEAEAFF. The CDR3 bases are TGTGCCAGCAGTCCATGGGACAGGGTTGCTGAGGCTGAAGCTTTCTTT.

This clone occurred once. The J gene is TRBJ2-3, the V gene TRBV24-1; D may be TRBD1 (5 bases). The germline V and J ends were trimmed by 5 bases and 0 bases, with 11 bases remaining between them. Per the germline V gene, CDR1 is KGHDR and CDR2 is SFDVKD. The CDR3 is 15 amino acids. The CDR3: CATSARWTSTDTQYF. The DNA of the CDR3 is TGTGCCACCAGTGCCCGGTGGACAAGCACAGATACGCAGTATTTT.

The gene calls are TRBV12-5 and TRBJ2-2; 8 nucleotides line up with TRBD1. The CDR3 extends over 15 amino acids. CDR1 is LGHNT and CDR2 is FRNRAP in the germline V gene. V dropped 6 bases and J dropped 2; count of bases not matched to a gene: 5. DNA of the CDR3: TGTGCTAGTGGGGGTGACAGGGGCAACACCGGGGAGCTGTTTTTT. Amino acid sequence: CASGGDRGNTGELFF.

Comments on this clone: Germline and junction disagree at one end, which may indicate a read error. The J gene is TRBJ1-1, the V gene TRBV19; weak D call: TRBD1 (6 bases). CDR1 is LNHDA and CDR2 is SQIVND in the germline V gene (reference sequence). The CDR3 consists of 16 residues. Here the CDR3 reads CASSVDPGAMNTEAFF. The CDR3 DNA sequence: TGTGCCAGTAGTGTAGACCCAGGGGCGATGAACACTGAAGCTTTCTTT.

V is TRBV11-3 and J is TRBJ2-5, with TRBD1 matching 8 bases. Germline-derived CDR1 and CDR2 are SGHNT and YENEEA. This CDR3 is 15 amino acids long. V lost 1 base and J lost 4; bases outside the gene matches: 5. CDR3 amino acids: CASSLGTGWSETQYF. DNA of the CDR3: TGTGCCAGCAGCTTAGGGACAGGGTGGTCAGAGACCCAGTACTTC.

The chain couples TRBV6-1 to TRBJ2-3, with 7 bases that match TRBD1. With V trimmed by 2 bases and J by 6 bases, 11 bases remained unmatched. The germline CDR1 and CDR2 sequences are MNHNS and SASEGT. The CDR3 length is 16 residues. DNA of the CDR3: TGTGCCAGCAGTGAAATCCGAGCTAGGGGGCTGGATACGCAGTATTTT. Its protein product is CASSEIRARGLDTQYF.

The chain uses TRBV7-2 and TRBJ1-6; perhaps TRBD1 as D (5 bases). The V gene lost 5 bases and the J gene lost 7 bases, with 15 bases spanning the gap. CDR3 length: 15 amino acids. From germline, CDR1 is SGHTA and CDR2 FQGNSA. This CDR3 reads CASSLRQNTNSPLHF. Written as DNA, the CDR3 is TGTGCCAGCAGCCTAAGACAGAACACGAATTCACCCCTCCACTTT.

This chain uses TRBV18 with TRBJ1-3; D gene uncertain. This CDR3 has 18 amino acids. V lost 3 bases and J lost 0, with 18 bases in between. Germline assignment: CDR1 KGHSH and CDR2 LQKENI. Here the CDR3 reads CASSPGFGRGISGNTIYF. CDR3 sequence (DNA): TGTGCCAGCTCACCGGGTTTCGGGAGAGGGATCTCTGGAAACACCATATATTTT.

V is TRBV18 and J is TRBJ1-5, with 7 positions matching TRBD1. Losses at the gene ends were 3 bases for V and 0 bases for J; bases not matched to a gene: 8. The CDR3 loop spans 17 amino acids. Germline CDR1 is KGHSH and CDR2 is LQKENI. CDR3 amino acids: CASSPLPGTDSNQPQHF. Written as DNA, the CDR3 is TGTGCCAGCTCACCTTTACCTGGGACAGATAGCAATCAGCCCCAGCATTTT.

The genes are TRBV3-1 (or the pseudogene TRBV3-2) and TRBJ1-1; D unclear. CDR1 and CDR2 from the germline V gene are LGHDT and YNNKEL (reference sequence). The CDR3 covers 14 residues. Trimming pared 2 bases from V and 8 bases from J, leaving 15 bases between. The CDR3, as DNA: TGTGCCAGCAGCCAAAGGAGCGCCACCCGAGAAGCTTTCTTT. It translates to CASSQRSATREAFF.

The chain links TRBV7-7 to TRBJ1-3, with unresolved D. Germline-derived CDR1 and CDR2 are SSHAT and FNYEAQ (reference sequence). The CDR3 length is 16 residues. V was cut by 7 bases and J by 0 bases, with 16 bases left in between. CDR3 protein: CASTPRSGSSGNTIYF. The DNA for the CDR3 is TGTGCCAGCACCCCCCGGAGCGGATCCTCTGGAAACACCATATATTTT.

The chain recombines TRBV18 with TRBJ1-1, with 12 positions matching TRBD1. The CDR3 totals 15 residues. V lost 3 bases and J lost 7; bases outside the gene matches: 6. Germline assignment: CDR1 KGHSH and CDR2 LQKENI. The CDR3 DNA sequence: TGTGCCAGCTCACCTCCGGGACAGGGGGCGGTTGAAGCTTTCTTT. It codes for CASSPPGQGAVEAFF.

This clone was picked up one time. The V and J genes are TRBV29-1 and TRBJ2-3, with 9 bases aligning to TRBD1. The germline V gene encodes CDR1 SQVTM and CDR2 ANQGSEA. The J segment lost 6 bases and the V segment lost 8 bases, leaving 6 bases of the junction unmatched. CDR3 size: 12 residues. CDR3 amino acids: CSSRTGVDTQYF. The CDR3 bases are TGCAGCTCCCGGACAGGGGTTGATACGCAGTATTTT.